Shown below are 21 T cell receptor beta chains from a single sample sequenced in a study of T cell responses to AZD1222 COVID-19 vaccine. Clones were sequenced by immunoSEQ multiplex PCR, and TCRdb holds only the in-frame ones, with some missing. The sample includes roughly 130,000 clones, more than 90% of them seen just once. The specimen was peripheral blood, collected 28 days after the second AZD1222 dose. The receptors were gathered from an adult who received the AZD1222 COVID-19 vaccine.

The chain combines TRBV13 with TRBJ2-5; TRBD2 is a possible D gene (6 bases). Germline lookup yields CDR1 PRHDT and CDR2 FYEKMQ (reference sequence). The CDR3 contains 19 residues. The V and J ends lost 2 bases and 6 bases respectively, with 28 bases between them. CDR3 in DNA: TGTGCCAGCAGCTTACCCTATAATCAATCTAGCGCCTTAATGAAGACCCAGTACTTC. Translated, it gives CASSLPYNQSSALMKTQYF.

The CDR3 coding sequence is TGTGCCACCAGTGACGCGAGGGACAGAAATAGCAATCAGCCCCAGCATTTT. Translated, it gives CATSDARDRNSNQPQHF. The chain couples TRBV24-1 to TRBJ1-5; the match to TRBD1 covers 7 bases. This CDR3 is built from 17 residues. V lost 4 bases to trimming and J lost 0 bases; unmatched junction nucleotides: 8. Per germline, CDR1 KGHDR and CDR2 SFDVKD.

The chain combines TRBV7-9 with TRBJ1-4; 7 positions match TRBD1. Looked up from germline, CDR1 is SEHNR and CDR2 is FQNEAQ (reference sequence). This CDR3 is 14 amino acids long. Trimming removed 3 bases from V and 4 bases from J; junction bases left unmatched: 2. The CDR3 sequence is CASSLRQGNEKLFF. CDR3 DNA sequence: TGTGCCAGCAGCTTGCGACAGGGTAATGAAAAACTGTTTTTT.

The chain carries TRBV7-2 and TRBJ2-3, with 11 nucleotides matching TRBD2. This CDR3 region has 18 residues. CDR1 SGHTA and CDR2 FQGNSA come from the germline V gene. The V gene end was trimmed by 2 bases and the J gene end by 2 bases; junction bases not matched to a gene: 9. CDR3 nucleotide sequence: TGTGCCAGCAGCTTAATATCCCTAGCGGGGGGCTACACAGATACGCAGTATTTT. The encoded protein is CASSLISLAGGYTDTQYF.

The chain couples TRBV4-1 to TRBJ2-1; 7 bases are shared with TRBD1. From germline, CDR1 is MGHRA and CDR2 YSYEKL. This CDR3 region has 15 residues. J lost 4 bases, V lost 0 bases, and 3 bases had no gene match. CDR3 nucleotides: TGCGCCAGCAGCCAAGAGCGGACAGGATACAATGAGCAGTTCTTC. Its translation: CASSQERTGYNEQFF.

This chain joins TRBV10-3 and TRBJ1-2, with D tentatively TRBD1 (6 bases). Germline CDR1 and CDR2: ENHRY and SYGVKD. The CDR3 is 12 amino acids. Trimming pared 4 bases from V and 6 bases from J, leaving 9 bases between. For the CDR3, the DNA is TGTGCCATCAGTGCAGGGGCGGATGGCTACACCTTC. The encoded protein is CAISAGADGYTF.

This rearrangement joins TRBV18 to TRBJ1-5, with D unresolved. Germline CDR1 is KGHSH and CDR2 is LQKENI. The CDR3 is made up of 16 amino acids. Trimming shortened V by 1 base and J by 3 bases, and 13 bases separated the two germline ends. This CDR3 is CASSPRSGGNNQPQHF. CDR3 bases: TGTGCCAGCTCACCACGGTCAGGTGGTAACAATCAGCCCCAGCATTTT.

This clone has more than one count but fewer than ten. The V call is TRBV20-1, the J call TRBJ2-3, with a possible D match to TRBD2 (5 bases). Germline assignment: CDR1 DFQATT and CDR2 SNEGSKA (reference sequence). This CDR3 comprises 11 residues. The V end was cut by 2 bases, the J end by 6 bases, with 6 bases between. The CDR3 loop is CSARREDTQYF. The CDR3 nucleotides read TGCAGTGCTAGAAGGGAGGATACGCAGTATTTT.

This chain uses TRBV18 with TRBJ1-5; perhaps TRBD1 as D (5 bases). Germline CDR1 is KGHSH and CDR2 is LQKENI. CDR3 size: 17 residues. The V end was cut by 2 bases, the J end by 4 bases, with 18 bases between. DNA of the CDR3: TGTGCCAGCTCACCAGGGTTAGGAGGGGATGGTAATCAGCCCCAGCATTTT. It is translated as CASSPGLGGDGNQPQHF. Looking up the rest from reference TRBV18 and TRBJ1-5 gives the full variable domain: NAGVMQNPRHLVRRRGQEARLRCSPMKGHSHVYWYRQLPEEGLKFMVYLQKENIIDESGMPKERFSAEFPKEGPSILRIQQVVRGDSAAYFCASSPGLGGDGNQPQHFGDGTRLSIL.

The chain has TRBV11-2 and TRBJ2-5, with TRBD2 identical over 10 bases. Germline V gives CDR1 SGHAT, CDR2 FQNNGV. The CDR3 spans 14 residues. With V trimmed by 5 bases and J by 5 bases, 5 bases remained unmatched. The CDR3 reads CASSIGLAAETQYF. The CDR3 DNA follows: TGTGCCAGCAGCATCGGACTAGCGGCGGAGACCCAGTACTTC.

The chain recombines TRBV4-3 with TRBJ1-2; D remains ambiguous. The V and J ends lost 0 bases and 0 bases respectively, with 8 bases between them. This CDR3 contains 15 residues. CDR1 is LGHNA, CDR2 YSLEER, per germline. This CDR3 is CASSQDYKSNYGYTF. In DNA, the CDR3 is TGCGCCAGCAGCCAAGATTACAAATCTAACTATGGCTACACCTTC.

The gene calls are TRBV5-1 and TRBJ1-2; 8 nucleotides line up with TRBD1. J lost 6 bases, V lost 4 bases, and 26 bases had no gene match. Germline V gene lookup returns CDR1 SGHRS and CDR2 YFSETQ. The CDR3 spans 20 residues. CDR3: CASSVLGLGTGLPGVNGYTF. The CDR3 region has the DNA TGCGCCAGCAGCGTGCTTGGCCTGGGGACAGGACTTCCTGGGGTGAATGGCTACACCTTC. Together with reference TRBV5-1 and TRBJ1-2, the CDR3 gives the full variable domain: KAGVTQTPRYLIKTRGQQVTLSCSPISGHRSVSWYQQTPGQGLQFLFEYFSETQRNKGNFPGRFSGRQFSNSRSEMNVSTLELGDSALYLCASSVLGLGTGLPGVNGYTFGSGTRLTVV.

The V call is TRBV7-8, the J call TRBJ2-7, with 8 bases matching TRBD1. The germline V gene has CDR1 SGHVS and CDR2 FQNEAQ. V dropped 5 bases and J dropped 7; count of bases not matched to a gene: 10. The CDR3 consists of 14 residues. CDR3 residues: CASSAKDRVVEQYF. Written as DNA, the CDR3 is TGTGCCAGCAGCGCGAAGGACAGGGTAGTTGAGCAGTACTTC.

The genes are TRBV30 and TRBJ2-5; TRBD1 is a possible D gene (5 bases). This CDR3 comprises 12 residues. Trimming shortened V by 7 bases and J by 1 base, and 10 bases separated the two germline ends. CDR1 and CDR2 from the germline V gene are GTSNPN and SVGIG (reference sequence). The CDR3 coding sequence is TGTGCCTTGACAGCATCCCAAGAGACCCAGTACTTC. Amino acid sequence: CALTASQETQYF.

The V and J genes are TRBV29-1 and TRBJ2-1, with 12 bases lining up with TRBD2. The V and J ends lost 6 bases and 6 bases, in that order; junction bases with no gene match: 3. The CDR3 sequence is 13 residues long. The germline V gene has CDR1 SQVTM and CDR2 ANQGSEA. Here the CDR3 reads CSVASGGANEQFF. As DNA, the CDR3 is TGCAGCGTCGCTAGCGGGGGGGCCAATGAGCAGTTCTTC.

The gene calls are TRBV19 and TRBJ2-1; TRBD1 matches at 8 bases. Trimming took 8 bases from V and 5 from J; bases not matched to a gene: 8. The CDR3 is made up of 14 amino acids. Germline V gene lookup returns CDR1 LNHDA and CDR2 SQIVND (reference sequence). The CDR3: CASSTGGLDNEQFF. Here the CDR3 DNA reads TGTGCCAGTTCCACAGGGGGACTCGACAATGAGCAGTTCTTC.

The V call is TRBV2, the J call TRBJ2-2, with TRBD1 matching over 9 bases. The length of the CDR3 is 20 residues. CDR1 is SNHLY, CDR2 FYNNEI, per germline. The trim removed 2 bases at V and 4 bases at J, leaving 17 bases unmatched. CDR3 bases: TGTGCCAGCAGTGAACGAGACGGCTATCGACAGGGGGTTAGCACCGGGGAGCTGTTTTTT. Protein product: CASSERDGYRQGVSTGELFF. Looking up the rest from reference TRBV2 and TRBJ2-2 gives the full variable domain: EPEVTQTPSHQVTQMGQEVILRCVPISNHLYFYWYRQILGQKVEFLVSFYNNEISEKSEIFDDQFSVERPDGSNFTLKIRSTKLEDSAMYFCASSERDGYRQGVSTGELFFGEGSRLTVL.

The chain links TRBV6-4 to TRBJ1-1; D ambiguous. The CDR3 totals 13 residues. V lost 5 bases and J lost 2, with 9 bases in between. Germline CDR1 is MRHNA and CDR2 is SNTAGT. The DNA of the CDR3 is TGTGCCAGCAGTCCCGAGCCCAACACTGAAGCTTTCTTT. This codes for CASSPEPNTEAFF.

The chain couples TRBV30 to TRBJ2-7; D may correspond to TRBD1 or TRBD2 (5 bases each). The germline gives CDR1 GTSNPN, CDR2 SVGIG (reference sequence). The CDR3 sequence is 15 residues long. Trimming stripped 3 bases from V and 4 bases from J, with 19 bases between. The CDR3 nucleotides read TGTGCCTGGAGCGTCGGTGGTGTTGGGGGTTACGAGCAGTACTTC. It translates to CAWSVGGVGGYEQYF.

The chain employs TRBV30 and TRBJ2-5; D may match TRBD1 or TRBD2 (5 bases each). CDR3 length: 17 residues. Germline lookup yields CDR1 GTSNPN and CDR2 SVGIG (reference sequence). Deletions cut 3 bases from V and 1 base from J, with 21 bases between. The CDR3 spells CAWSPESGDLAQETQYF. The CDR3 region has the DNA TGTGCCTGGAGCCCCGAGAGTGGGGACCTGGCCCAAGAGACCCAGTACTTC.

The V and J genes are TRBV2 and TRBJ1-1, with 10 positions matching TRBD1. The germline CDR1 and CDR2 sequences are SNHLY and FYNNEI. Germline trimming cut 4 bases from V and 4 bases from J; bases unmatched to any gene: 3. This CDR3 has 14 residues. CDR3 coding DNA: TGTGCCAGCAGTGTCGGGGACAGGGGCACTGAAGCTTTCTTT. It yields the protein CASSVGDRGTEAFF.